One TCR beta chain is described in this entry. Per the original data handling: Estimation of nucleated cell counts relied on the amplification of reference gene primers. Using immunoSEQ multiplex PCR, the repertoire was profiled, and TCRdb retains in-frame clones only, with some absent. That table furnishes V, J and clone size, whereas the DNA furnished D and trimming. The sample holds over 35,000 clones; roughly 83% are singletons and the top ten take 20% to 30%. The germline V gene encodes CDR1 LNHNV and CDR2 YYDKDF (reference sequence). The CDR3 runs 17 residues. The junction had 10 bases not matched to a gene; V was cut back by 4 bases and J by 0 bases. This specimen belongs to a study of blood T cell repertoires in COVID-19. As for the study in general: T cells, B-cell-depleted T cells, or PBMCs provided the cDNA or gDNA that served as material.

The chain links TRBV15 to TRBJ2-3, with 7 bases lining up with TRBD2. The sequenced sample was peripheral blood. This receptor was identified in a human donor with acute or convalescent COVID-19. The donor label of this sample is uncertain. This CDR3 is CATSNLVTSRSTDTQYF. CDR3 bases: TGTGCCACCAGCAACTTAGTGACTAGCCGAAGCACAGATACGCAGTATTTT.